This TCR beta chain was sequenced for a study of CD8+ T cells in alopecia areata. Treatment given: oral pan-JAK inhibitor, 5-10 mg twice daily. Both CD4+ and CD8+ T cells were separated by sorting PBMCs. CDR1 SGHTA and CDR2 FQGNSA come from the germline V gene. V lost 5 bases and J lost 11, with 18 bases in between. This CDR3 contains 13 residues. Isolated RNA was reverse transcribed into cDNA used as the sequencing template. TCRdb's table, derived via immunoSEQ multiplex PCR, lists solely in-frame clones and lacks some. This table holds under 350,000 clones, roughly 60% found once. The chain employs TRBV7-2 and TRBJ1-1, with D tentatively TRBD1 (6 bases). This receptor was identified in a human donor with alopecia areata. The sample in question was CD4+ T cells sorted from blood, obtained at week 24, from a patient treated with tofacitinib. The CDR3 nucleotides are TGTGCCAGCAGCCTGGAGCCTCAGGGGAAGGCTTTCTTT. Protein sequence: CASSLEPQGKAFF. The full variable domain, in which reference TRBV7-2 and TRBJ1-1 provide the parts outside the CDR3, is GAGVSQSPSNKVTEKGKDVELRCDPISGHTALYWYRQSLGQGLEFLIYFQGNSAPDKSGLPSDRFSAERTGGSVSTLTIQRTQQEDSAVYLCASSLEPQGKAFFGQGTRLTVV.